This T cell receptor (beta chain) was sequenced in a study of tumor and adjacent non-tumor tissue in lung cancer. Study-wide context: Patients comprised roughly 12 adenocarcinoma, 2 squamous cell carcinoma and 1 small cell lung cancer. Overall study findings and caveats: Normal lung showed higher cumulative top 100 clone frequency than tumor. TCR diversity was significantly greater in tumor than normal lung tissue.

A remark on this clonotype: Its antigen remains unknown. Since a much larger clone is just one base distant, this may be a read error.

No cell sorting was done before RNA was extracted from the tissue. The normal lung tissue was taken more than 3 cm from the tumor edge. TCRbeta libraries were built with three rounds of nested PCR, modified from ARM-PCR. TCRdb called the multiplex PCR reads again in MiXCR, with one record for every CDR3 protein. The sample lists 110,000 or so distinct CDR3 sequences; about 65% were seen once. The CDR3 totals 12 residues. CDR1 is DFQATT and CDR2 is SNEGSKA in the germline V gene (reference sequence). V was clipped by 8 bases and J by 4 bases, with 15 bases between them. The chain is built from TRBV20-1 and TRBJ2-7; D gene unclear. The TCR was taken from a man aged 55 to 69 with non-small cell lung cancer. The specimen sequenced was distant non-tumor lung tissue. The CDR3 spells CSTSPSGYEQYF. The CDR3 DNA follows: TGCAGTACTTCACCCTCAGGTTACGAGCAGTACTTC.